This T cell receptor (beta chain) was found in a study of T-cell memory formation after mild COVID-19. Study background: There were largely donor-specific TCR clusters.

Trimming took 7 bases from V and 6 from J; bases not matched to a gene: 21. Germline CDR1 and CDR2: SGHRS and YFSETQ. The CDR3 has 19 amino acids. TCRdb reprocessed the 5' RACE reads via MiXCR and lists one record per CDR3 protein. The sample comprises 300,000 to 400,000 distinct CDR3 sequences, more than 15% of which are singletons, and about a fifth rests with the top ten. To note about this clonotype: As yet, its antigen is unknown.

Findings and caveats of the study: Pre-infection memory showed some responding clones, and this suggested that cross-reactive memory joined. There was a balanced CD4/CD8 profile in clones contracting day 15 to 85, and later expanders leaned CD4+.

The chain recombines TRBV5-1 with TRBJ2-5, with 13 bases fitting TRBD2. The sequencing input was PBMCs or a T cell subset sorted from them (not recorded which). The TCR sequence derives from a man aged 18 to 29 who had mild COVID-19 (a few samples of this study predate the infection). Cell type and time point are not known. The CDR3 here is CASHQIPGLAGPRGKTQYF. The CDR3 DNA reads TGCGCCAGCCACCAGATTCCGGGACTAGCGGGGCCTCGGGGCAAGACCCAGTACTTC.